The present T cell receptor (beta chain) was sequenced within a study of cytomegalovirus exposure and HLA in healthy donors. Amplification used 60 Vbeta primers and 13 Jbeta primers. The repertoire was sequenced with immunoSEQ multiplex PCR; TCRdb's copy has only in-frame clones and lacks some. The sample has about 160,000 clones, 75% to 80% seen once. Deletions cut 3 bases from V and 4 bases from J, with 17 bases between. The CDR3 spans 17 residues. Germline V gives CDR1 SGHRS, CDR2 YFSETQ. Sequencing was performed on PBMCs. The receptor comes from a woman in her forties or fifties in good health and CMV-seropositive. The V and J genes are TRBV5-1 and TRBJ1-6; maybe TRBD1 (6 bases). CDR3 residues: CASSYTAGQLYNSPLHF. The CDR3 DNA follows: TGCGCCAGCAGCTATACCGCCGGACAGTTATATAATTCACCCCTCCACTTT.